This TCR beta chain was identified during a study of blood T cell repertoires in COVID-19. Donors were grouped by their self-reported clinical history. Recovery among Cohort 3 donors was established by two negative PCRs, clearance, or symptom resolution. V shed 2 bases and J shed 4 bases, with 15 bases lying between them. The CDR3 is 16 amino acids. Germline-derived CDR1 and CDR2 are MNHNY and SVGAGI (reference sequence). Sequencing was performed with immunoSEQ multiplex PCR; in TCRdb, only in-frame clones are kept and a portion is missing. This sample has hundreds of thousands of clones, with more than 75% found just once.

The V gene is TRBV6-6, the J gene TRBJ1-3; possibly TRBD1 for D (5 bases). The sample consisted of PBMCs or T cells enriched from blood (not recorded which). This receptor was taken from a woman aged 50 to 65 who had recovered from COVID-19. The DNA of the CDR3 is TGTGCCAGCAGTTACCCAAGGGGCCGGGAGGGAAACACCATATATTTT. This encodes CASSYPRGREGNTIYF.